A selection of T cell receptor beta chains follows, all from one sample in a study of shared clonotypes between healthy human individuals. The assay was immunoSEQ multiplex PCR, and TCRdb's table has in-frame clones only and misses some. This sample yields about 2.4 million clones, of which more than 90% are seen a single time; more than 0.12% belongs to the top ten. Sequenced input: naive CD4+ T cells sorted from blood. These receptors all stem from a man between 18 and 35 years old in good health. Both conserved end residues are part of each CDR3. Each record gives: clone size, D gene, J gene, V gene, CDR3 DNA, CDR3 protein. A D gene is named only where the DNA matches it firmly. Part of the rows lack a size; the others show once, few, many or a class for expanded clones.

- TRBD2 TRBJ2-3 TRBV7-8 TGTGCCAGCAGCTTAAATGCGGGGGGACTTTGGGGAGAAGTAGATACGCAGTATTTT CASSLNAGGLWGEVDTQYF
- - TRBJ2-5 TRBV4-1 TGCGCCAGCAGCCAAGGGCGGAGCCCCCAAGAGACCCAGTACTTC CASSQGRSPQETQYF
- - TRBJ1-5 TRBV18 TGTGCCAGCTCACCACCCGGGACGAACAATCAGCCCCAGCATTTT CASSPPGTNNQPQHF
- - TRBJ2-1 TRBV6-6 TGTGCCAGCAGTTTGTACGGGACGCTTATCAATGAGCAGTTCTTC CASSLYGTLINEQFF
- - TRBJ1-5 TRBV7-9 TGTGCCAGCAGCTTAGGGTATAGCAATCAGCCCCAGCATTTT CASSLGYSNQPQHF
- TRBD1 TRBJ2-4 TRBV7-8 TGTGCCAGCAGCCAAGACAGGGGGCGAAACATTCAGTACTTC CASSQDRGRNIQYF
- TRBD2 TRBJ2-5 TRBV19 TGTGCCAGTAGTATTTGGGGCTACGGGGGGGAAGAGACCCAGTACTTC CASSIWGYGGEETQYF
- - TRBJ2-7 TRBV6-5 TGTGCCAGCAGTCCCCAGGCCGCAGGCAAGGACGAGCAGTACTTC CASSPQAAGKDEQYF
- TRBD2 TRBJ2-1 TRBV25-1 TGTGCCAGCGCCAAGACTAGCGGGAGAGTCTACAATGAGCAGTTCTTC CASAKTSGRVYNEQFF
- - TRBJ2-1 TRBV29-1 TGCAGCGTTGACCTACTCAATGAGCAGTTCTTC CSVDLLNEQFF
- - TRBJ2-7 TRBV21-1 TGTGCCAGCAGCCGAAGGGGGACTCATTACGAGCAGTACTTC CASSRRGTHYEQYF
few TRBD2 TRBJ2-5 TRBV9 TGTGCCAGCAGCGTAGCTACTAGCGGGAGGGCCGGGGAGACCCAGTACTTC CASSVATSGRAGETQYF